Listed here are 9 T cell receptor beta chains from one sample, sequenced in a study of T cell responses to AZD1222 COVID-19 vaccine. Sequencing used immunoSEQ multiplex PCR; TCRdb keeps in-frame clones, though not all of them. This sample yields approximately 120,000 clones, of which about nine tenths are seen a single time; approximately 4.9% belongs to the top ten. Sequencing was performed on peripheral blood, taken on day 0 of AZD1222 vaccination. Every receptor here comes from an adult in good health.

The V call is TRBV6-2 or TRBV6-3, the J call TRBJ1-4; D is uncertain. The length of the CDR3 is 15 residues. Trimming removed 2 bases at V and 7 bases at J, with 14 bases between. Germline V gene data show CDR1 as MNHEY and CDR2 as SVGEGT. The CDR3 spells CASSYVEGYGEKLFF. CDR3 sequence (DNA): TGTGCCAGCAGTTACGTCGAGGGTTACGGTGAAAAACTGTTTTTT.

The genes are TRBV12-5 and TRBJ1-5, with D possibly being TRBD1 (5 bases). Trimming removed 0 bases at V and 0 bases at J, with 12 bases between. Germline CDR1 is LGHNT and CDR2 is FRNRAP. This CDR3 has 17 amino acids. DNA for the CDR3: TGTGCTAGTGGTTTGGTACACGGGACGGGTAGCAATCAGCCCCAGCATTTT. Amino acids: CASGLVHGTGSNQPQHF.

This rearrangement joins TRBV4-1 to TRBJ1-1; 7 nucleotides agree with TRBD1. With 3 bases clipped from V and 6 bases from J, the junction kept 13 bases outside the gene matches. The CDR3 has 16 residues. CDR1 is MGHRA and CDR2 is YSYEKL in the germline V gene. The CDR3 DNA is TGCGCCAGCAGCCACGCGTCCGGGACAGAGGTCTCTGAAGCTTTCTTT. Translation: CASSHASGTEVSEAFF.

This clone was counted once. V is TRBV3-1 (or the pseudogene TRBV3-2) and J is TRBJ2-7, with 8 bases aligning to TRBD2. The CDR3 is made up of 16 amino acids. The V gene end was trimmed by 0 bases and the J gene end by 4 bases; junction bases not matched to a gene: 8. From germline, CDR1 is LGHDT and CDR2 YNNKEL (reference sequence). Here the CDR3 reads CASSQDLTSGSYEQYF. The CDR3 bases are TGTGCCAGCAGCCAAGATTTAACTAGCGGATCATACGAGCAGTACTTC.

This chain uses TRBV14 with TRBJ2-1; D is unresolved. V was shortened by 6 bases and J by 9 bases, with 12 bases between the two germline ends. Germline CDR1 is SGHDN and CDR2 is FVKESK. This CDR3 has 12 amino acids. The CDR3 DNA is TGTGCCAGCAGTATGAGTATAGGTGAGCAGTTCTTC. It translates to CASSMSIGEQFF.

The chain has TRBV19 and TRBJ1-6, with 7 bases that match TRBD1. In germline, CDR1 is LNHDA, CDR2 SQIVND (reference sequence). V gave up 7 bases and J gave up 7 bases; unmatched junction bases: 7. CDR3 length equals 14 residues. The CDR3 bases are TGTGCCAGTAACTTTGACAGGGAGAATTCACCCCTCCACTTT. Its protein product is CASNFDRENSPLHF.

The chain carries TRBV11-2 and TRBJ2-5; D is unresolved. CDR3 length: 16 residues. V gave up 5 bases and J gave up 0 bases, with 16 bases separating them. Germline CDR1 SGHAT, CDR2 FQNNGV. The CDR3 spells CASSITISRNQETQYF. The CDR3, as DNA: TGTGCCAGCAGCATAACCATATCTAGGAACCAAGAGACCCAGTACTTC.

The V call is TRBV5-1, the J call TRBJ2-6; possibly TRBD1 or TRBD2 for D (5 bases each). This CDR3 is built from 20 residues. V lost 0 bases and J lost 0, with 19 bases in between. Per germline, CDR1 SGHRS and CDR2 YFSETQ. CDR3 amino acids: CASSLGPAGGLGSGANVLTF. The CDR3 DNA is TGCGCCAGCAGCTTGGGCCCGGCTGGGGGATTGGGCTCTGGGGCCAACGTCCTGACTTTC. Full variable domain (remainder filled in from reference TRBV5-1 and TRBJ2-6): KAGVTQTPRYLIKTRGQQVTLSCSPISGHRSVSWYQQTPGQGLQFLFEYFSETQRNKGNFPGRFSGRQFSNSRSEMNVSTLELGDSALYLCASSLGPAGGLGSGANVLTFGAGSRLTVL.

V gene TRBV9 combines with J gene TRBJ2-1, with TRBD2 identical over 12 bases. The CDR3 runs 20 residues. V was pared by 4 bases and J by 4 bases, with 18 bases of the junction left unmatched. Per the germline V gene, CDR1 is SGDLS and CDR2 is YYNGEE. The CDR3 bases are TGTGCCAGCAGCCCGAGGCCTGGGACGGTTGGACTAGCGGGGTACAATGAGCAGTTCTTC. Translation gives CASSPRPGTVGLAGYNEQFF.